This entry lists 25 T cell receptor beta chains sequenced from one sample in a study of blood T cells in healthy people across ages. A second roughly 6 to 12 cycle PCR used barcoded and J-beta primers. Each CDR3 protein is one row after TCRdb ran MiXCR on the 5' RACE reads. Of under 1,100,000 distinct CDR3 sequences detected, about 23% appear once; the ten largest clones hold about 0.69%. These same records also appear under a second study, on T cells of mothers and their children.

The sample comprised blood. These receptors were taken from a girl aged 2-10 years in good health.

This chain connects TRBV7-9 to TRBJ1-1; no clear D gene. The germline V gene has CDR1 SEHNR and CDR2 FQNEAQ (reference sequence). The CDR3 sequence is 15 residues long. Trimming cost V 5 bases and J 6 bases, with 19 bases left between them. In DNA, the CDR3 is TGTGCCAGCAGCACCGCGGCGGGGAGCTGGGCTGAAGCTTTCTTT. Translated, it gives CASSTAAGSWAEAFF.

The V call is TRBV15, the J call TRBJ2-2; the match to TRBD2 covers 12 bases. The CDR3 sequence is 17 residues long. The junction had 7 bases not matched to a gene; V was cut back by 2 bases and J by 6 bases. Germline V lookup: CDR1 LNHNV, CDR2 YYDKDF (reference sequence). For the CDR3, the DNA is TGTGCCACCAGCAGAACCCCGACTAGCGGGGGATCCGGGGAGCTGTTTTTT. Translated: CATSRTPTSGGSGELFF.

This clonotype was seen more than once but under ten times. V gene TRBV6-1 combines with J gene TRBJ1-5; D remains unclear. V lost 0 bases to trimming and J lost 1 base, with 4 bases between them. The CDR3 covers 14 residues. From germline, CDR1 is MNHNS and CDR2 SASEGT. CDR3 sequence reads: CASSEAYSNQPQHF. CDR3 nucleotides: TGTGCCAGCAGTGAAGCGTACAGCAATCAGCCCCAGCATTTT.

V is TRBV6-1 and J is TRBJ2-1; 8 positions match TRBD2. Germline V gene sequence: CDR1 MNHNS, CDR2 SASEGT. The CDR3 is made up of 16 amino acids. Losses at the gene ends were 7 bases for V and 3 bases for J; bases not matched to a gene: 11. The CDR3 here is CASMRGWAGGYNEQFF. For the CDR3, the DNA is TGTGCCAGCATGAGAGGTTGGGCGGGGGGCTACAATGAGCAGTTCTTC.

Details on this clonotype: One junction end does not reproduce the germline sequence, and a read error may be involved. This rearrangement joins TRBV27 to TRBJ2-5; TRBD1 aligns across 8 bases. CDR1 and CDR2 from the germline V gene are MNHEY and SMNVEV (reference sequence). This CDR3 has 18 amino acids. CDR3 in amino acids: CASSFGIRTGRYQETQYF. The CDR3 nucleotides are TGCGCCAGCAGTTTCGGGATCCGGACAGGGAGGTACCAAGAGACCCAGTACTTC.

This chain connects TRBV4-3 to TRBJ2-1; no clear D gene. The CDR3 is 17 amino acids. V was cut by 0 bases and J by 5 bases, with 17 bases left in between. In germline, CDR1 is LGHNA, CDR2 YSLEER. The CDR3: CASSQDPSPRDNNEQFF. The CDR3 coding sequence is TGCGCCAGCAGCCAAGACCCCAGTCCTAGGGATAACAATGAGCAGTTCTTC.

The chain is built from TRBV7-9 and TRBJ1-3; D may be TRBD1 (6 bases). Germline CDR1 is SEHNR and CDR2 is FQNEAQ (reference sequence). This CDR3 is built from 15 residues. The V and J ends lost 7 bases and 4 bases respectively, with 17 bases between them. The CDR3 coding sequence is TGTGCCAGCATCCAGATAGGGGACAAAGGAAACACCATATATTTT. Translated: CASIQIGDKGNTIYF. The whole variable domain, filled in from reference TRBV7-9 and TRBJ1-3, reads DTGVSQNPRHKITKRGQNVTFRCDPISEHNRLYWYRQTLGQGPEFLTYFQNEAQLEKSRLLSDRFSAERPKGSFSTLEIQRTEQGDSAMYLCASIQIGDKGNTIYFGEGSWLTVV.

This clonotype was counted between two and nine times. The chain is built from TRBV4-1 and TRBJ1-1; 9 nucleotides line up with TRBD1. The CDR3 sequence is 16 residues long. CDR1 is MGHRA and CDR2 is YSYEKL in the germline V gene. The J segment lost 6 bases and the V segment lost 2 bases, leaving 10 bases of the junction unmatched. DNA of the CDR3: TGCGCCAGCAGCCAAACGCCCAAGGGACAGGGAGCTGAAGCTTTCTTT. This sequence encodes CASSQTPKGQGAEAFF.

This clonotype was seen more than once but under ten times. The chain joins TRBV4-2 to TRBJ2-1, with no clear D. Germline V gene data show CDR1 as LGHNA and CDR2 as YNFKEQ. The V and J ends lost 0 bases and 0 bases respectively, with 6 bases between them. This CDR3 has 15 amino acids. The DNA of the CDR3 is TGTGCCAGCAGCCAAGAGGCTGTCTCCTACAATGAGCAGTTCTTC. It yields the protein CASSQEAVSYNEQFF.

This clonotype was detected a few times. This CDR3 is CASSLDSWSTLGNEQFF. Written as DNA, the CDR3 is TGTGCCAGCAGCTTAGATAGTTGGTCTACCCTGGGGAATGAGCAGTTCTTC. The chain joins TRBV11-2 to TRBJ2-1; no clear D. Germline V lookup: CDR1 SGHAT, CDR2 FQNNGV. V shed 0 bases and J shed 7 bases, with 19 bases lying between them. The CDR3 consists of 17 residues.

This clonotype was detected only a few times. A much bigger clone sits one base away, suggesting this may be a read error. The chain has TRBV11-2 and TRBJ2-3; a weak D match, TRBD2 (6 bases). Trimming shortened V by 5 bases and J by 1 base, and 7 bases separated the two germline ends. The CDR3 loop spans 13 amino acids. In germline, CDR1 is SGHAT, CDR2 FQNNGV. For the CDR3, the DNA is TGTGCCAGCAGCATAGCGGGCACAGATACGCAGTATTTT. Translation: CASSIAGTDTQYF.

The chain recombines TRBV14 with TRBJ1-1; D uncertain. The CDR3 is made up of 12 amino acids. Trimming took off 3 bases at V and 6 bases at J, with 8 bases between the two ends. The V gene's germline CDR1 is SGHDN and CDR2 FVKESK. The CDR3: CASSHGYAEAFF. The CDR3 DNA sequence: TGTGCCAGCAGCCACGGGTACGCTGAAGCTTTCTTT. Filled out from reference TRBV14 and TRBJ1-1, the complete variable domain reads EAGVTQFPSHSVIEKGQTVTLRCDPISGHDNLYWYRRVMGKEIKFLLHFVKESKQDESGMPNNRFLAERTGGTYSTLKVQPAELEDSGVYFCASSHGYAEAFFGQGTRLTVV.

V and J are TRBV20-1 and TRBJ2-1; D might be TRBD2 (5 bases). The closer fit of TRBJ2-5 to the DNA end suggests the J call may be wrong. The germline CDR1 and CDR2 sequences are DFQATT and SNEGSKA (reference sequence). The CDR3 has 15 residues. The chain's CDR3 is CSARGRLEVGQTQYF. The CDR3 DNA reads as TGCAGTGCTAGAGGCCGCTTGGAGGTCGGGCAGACCCAGTACTTC.

A note on this clonotype: One end of the junction varies from germline; a read error may be responsible. J is TRBJ2-5 and V is TRBV7-7; TRBD1 or TRBD2 may be the D gene (5 bases each). The V gene's germline CDR1 is SSHAT and CDR2 FNYEAQ (reference sequence). The CDR3 runs 13 residues. The CDR3 sequence is CASSEGPVAAQYF. The CDR3 nucleotides read TGTGCTAGCAGCGAGGGACCGGTAGCCGCCCAGTACTTC.

This clonotype has just a few counts. CDR3 sequence reads: CATQGGYGYTF. CDR3 sequence (DNA): TGTGCCACACAGGGTGGCTATGGCTACACCTTC. This chain uses TRBV24-1 with TRBJ1-2; perhaps TRBD1 as D (6 bases). Germline V lookup: CDR1 KGHDR, CDR2 SFDVKD. Trimming removed 10 bases from V and 4 bases from J, with 9 bases in between. The CDR3 extends over 11 amino acids.

The chain couples TRBV29-1 to TRBJ2-1; 9 bases are shared with TRBD1. The J call could be wrong; TRBJ2-7 is a better fit for the DNA end. From germline, CDR1 is SQVTM and CDR2 ANQGSEA. This CDR3 has 14 amino acids. DNA for the CDR3: TGCAGCGTTGAAGAGGGACAGGGAGTCCACGAGCAGTACTTC. This codes for CSVEEGQGVHEQYF.

This clonotype has just a few counts. V is TRBV20-1 and J is TRBJ1-4, with D unresolved. The CDR3 length is 13 residues. V was trimmed by 5 bases and J by 4 bases, leaving 11 bases between them. Germline loops: CDR1 DFQATT, CDR2 SNEGSKA (reference sequence). CDR3 region: CSALRTNNEKLFF. The CDR3 coding sequence is TGCAGTGCTCTACGGACGAATAATGAAAAACTGTTTTTT.

V is TRBV5-1 and J is TRBJ2-2; 10 nucleotides align to TRBD1. The V gene end was trimmed by 4 bases and the J gene end by 6 bases; junction bases not matched to a gene: 12. Germline loops: CDR1 SGHRS, CDR2 YFSETQ. The CDR3 has 17 amino acids. Here the CDR3 reads CASSQGQGVKEAGELFF. CDR3 in DNA: TGCGCCAGCAGCCAAGGACAGGGGGTAAAGGAGGCCGGGGAGCTGTTTTTT.

V usage is TRBV29-1 and J usage is TRBJ2-5, with D tentatively TRBD1 or TRBD2 (5 bases each). Trimming cost V 2 bases and J 14 bases, with 12 bases left between them. The CDR3 runs 10 residues. The germline CDR1 and CDR2 sequences are SQVTM and ANQGSEA. The CDR3 protein is CSVERGPYYF. The CDR3 DNA sequence: TGCAGCGTTGAAAGGGGACCTTATTACTTC.

This clonotype was observed once. This rearrangement joins TRBV12-3 or TRBV12-4 to TRBJ1-2, with D uncertain. CDR3 length: 13 amino acids. V was clipped by 4 bases and J by 8 bases, with 14 bases between them. CDR3 nucleotide sequence: TGTGCCAGCAGTTATCAATTCACGGGGGGCTACACCTTC. This sequence encodes CASSYQFTGGYTF.

The V gene is TRBV5-1, the J gene TRBJ1-1; D might be TRBD1 (5 bases). This CDR3 spans 15 amino acids. CDR1 SGHRS and CDR2 YFSETQ come from the germline V gene. The V end was cut by 4 bases, the J end by 6 bases, with 19 bases between. DNA for the CDR3: TGCGCCAGCAGCATTGATGCGGGGGGTATCGCTGAAGCTTTCTTT. It is translated as CASSIDAGGIAEAFF.

This chain uses TRBV15 with TRBJ2-5, with TRBD1 matching 9 bases. Germline V CDR1 and CDR2: LNHNV, YYDKDF (reference sequence). The CDR3 totals 17 residues. V trimming: 4 bases; J trimming: 9 bases; junction bases outside the gene matches: 18. The chain's CDR3 is CATSILSGTGSRAAQYF. The DNA for the CDR3 is TGTGCCACCAGCATTCTGTCCGGGACAGGGTCAAGAGCGGCCCAGTACTTC. Filled out from reference TRBV15 and TRBJ2-5, the complete variable domain reads DAMVIQNPRYQVTQFGKPVTLSCSQTLNHNVMYWYQQKSSQAPKLLFHYYDKDFNNEADTPDNFQSRRPNTSFCFLDIRSPGLGDTAMYLCATSILSGTGSRAAQYFGPGTRLLVL.

V and J are TRBV29-1 and TRBJ2-5; no firm D call. The assigned J gene may be wrong: the sequence end matches TRBJ2-1 better. Per germline, CDR1 SQVTM and CDR2 ANQGSEA. This CDR3 spans 13 amino acids. Here the CDR3 reads CSVDSNPYNEQFF. CDR3 nucleotides: TGCAGCGTTGACTCCAACCCTTACAATGAGCAGTTCTTC.

This chain links TRBV9 with TRBJ2-5; 10 bases line up with TRBD1. After removal of 0 bases from V and 3 bases from J, the junction contained 2 bases not matched to a gene. Germline V gene sequence: CDR1 SGDLS, CDR2 YYNGEE. CDR3 size: 15 residues. The CDR3 region is CASSVAGTGEETQYF. The CDR3 coding sequence is TGTGCCAGCAGCGTAGCGGGGACAGGGGAAGAGACCCAGTACTTC.

This clonotype was picked up a small number of times. The chain is built from TRBV29-1 and TRBJ2-5; D possibly corresponds to TRBD2 (5 bases). There are 15 residues in the CDR3. Germline CDR1 reads SQVTM; CDR2 reads ANQGSEA. V was clipped by 5 bases and J by 0 bases, with 16 bases between them. For the CDR3, the DNA is TGCAGCGTTCTGCTGAGCGGAGATTACCAAGAGACCCAGTACTTC. Amino acids: CSVLLSGDYQETQYF.